This TCR beta chain stems from a study of T-cell reconstitution after alpha-beta-depleted transplantation in children (dated by TCRdb to about 2016). About the investigation overall: T-cell immune reconstitution after TCRalphabeta/CD19-depleted allogeneic hematopoietic cell transplantation in children was quantitatively tracked in the study by means of TCR repertoire profiling.

The CDR3 runs 14 residues from the cysteine to the phenylalanine. The read is trimmed to its CDR3 DNA, 42 bases read in frame from base 1. A distance of 18 bases separates the germline ends of V and J, which lose 10 bases and 3 bases respectively. Library preparation was by PCR. Sequencing was carried out with an Illumina HiSeq 2500. TCR library preparation used molecular barcoding, with unique molecular identifiers applied to normalize quantification of the TCRbeta repertoire. TCRdb reanalyzed the raw reads on its own, using fastp at Q25 for trimming and MiXCR for clone calling, and kept in-frame beta chains. Entries are consolidated by CDR3 protein sequence, retaining the most common genes and DNA. The sample table contains 150,000 to 200,000 distinct CDR3 sequences; only one count was recorded for approximately 6.8% of them. Together, the top ten hold approximately 4.1% of the sample. This clonotype showed up many times. Its antigen is unknown. Per-base quality was not reported, and no clone a single base away is much larger than it.

In the paper's terms, the treatment or condition label means: allogeneic hematopoietic cell transplantation with graft depleted of TCRalphabeta T cells and CD19 B cells. The transplant recipients were children given TCRalphabeta/CD19-depleted allogeneic hematopoietic cell grafts. Overall study results and their limits: In some patients, the high TCRbeta diversity seen at day 60 was put down to recipient T cells and intrathymic progenitors that had survived conditioning. Over the following months the frequencies of hyperexpanded clones went down, and after one year T-cell counts and TCRbeta diversity were mostly credited to newly produced T cells. Apparently early alphabetaT-cell count recovery about two months after transplant reportedly relied on only several hundred rapidly expanded clones derived from non-depleted graft cells.

The receptor's source is a girl in the first two years of life with combined immunodeficiency, due to receive a stem cell transplant. The material was PBMCs, obtained before TCRalphabeta/CD19-depleted stem cell transplant. The rearrangement joined TRBV12-3 or TRBV12-4 to TRBJ1-2, with TRBD1 perhaps the D gene, on 6 matching bases. The bases read TGTGCCACCAGACAGGACAGATCTGACTATGGCTACACCTTC. This is translated as CATRQDRSDYGYTF.